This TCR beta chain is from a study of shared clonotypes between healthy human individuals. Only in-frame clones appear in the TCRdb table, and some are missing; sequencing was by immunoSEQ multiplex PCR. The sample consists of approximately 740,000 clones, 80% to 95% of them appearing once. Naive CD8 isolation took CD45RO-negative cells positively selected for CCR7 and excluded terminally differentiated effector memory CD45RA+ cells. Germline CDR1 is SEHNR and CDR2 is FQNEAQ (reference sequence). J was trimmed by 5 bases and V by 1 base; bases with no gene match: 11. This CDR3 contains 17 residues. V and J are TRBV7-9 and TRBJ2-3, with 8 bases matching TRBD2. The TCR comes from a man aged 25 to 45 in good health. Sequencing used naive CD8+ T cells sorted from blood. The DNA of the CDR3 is TGTGCCAGCAGCTTAGTAGTTAGCGGGATGGTTGGAGATACGCAGTATTTT. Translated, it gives CASSLVVSGMVGDTQYF. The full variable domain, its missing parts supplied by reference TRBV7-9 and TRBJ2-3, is DTGVSQNPRHKITKRGQNVTFRCDPISEHNRLYWYRQTLGQGPEFLTYFQNEAQLEKSRLLSDRFSAERPKGSFSTLEIQRTEQGDSAMYLCASSLVVSGMVGDTQYFGPGTRLTVL.